This T cell receptor (beta chain) was retrieved from a study of blood T cell repertoires in COVID-19. Across the whole study: Sites in the United States, Italy and Spain provided acute and convalescent COVID-19 samples. Sources were T cells, B-cell-depleted T cells, or PBMCs; the material itself was cDNA or gDNA.

This CDR3 has 14 amino acids. V lost 2 bases, J lost 3 bases, and 10 bases lay in between. CDR1 is MNHEY, CDR2 SVGEGT, per germline. Only in-frame clones appear in the TCRdb table, and some are missing; sequencing was by immunoSEQ multiplex PCR. The sample consists of about 210,000 clones, about 80% of them appearing once. This chain joins TRBV6-2 or TRBV6-3 and TRBJ1-1; D is perhaps TRBD1 (6 bases). The material sequenced was peripheral blood. The sequence came from a middle-aged woman with active or convalescent COVID-19. The CDR3 nucleotides are TGTGCCAGCAGTTACCCGACAGGAGACACTGAAGCTTTCTTT. As protein: CASSYPTGDTEAFF.